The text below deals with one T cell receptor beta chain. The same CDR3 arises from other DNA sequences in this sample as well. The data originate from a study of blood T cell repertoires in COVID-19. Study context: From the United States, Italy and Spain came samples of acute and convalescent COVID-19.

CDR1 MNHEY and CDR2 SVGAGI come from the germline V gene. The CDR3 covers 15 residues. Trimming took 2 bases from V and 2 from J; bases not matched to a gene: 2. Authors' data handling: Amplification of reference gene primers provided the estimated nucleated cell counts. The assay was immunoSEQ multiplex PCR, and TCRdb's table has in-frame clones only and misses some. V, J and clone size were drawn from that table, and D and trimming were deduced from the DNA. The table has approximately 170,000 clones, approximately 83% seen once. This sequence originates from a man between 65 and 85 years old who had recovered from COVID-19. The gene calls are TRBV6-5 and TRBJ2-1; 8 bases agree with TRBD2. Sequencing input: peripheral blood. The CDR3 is CASSYAGGPYNEQFF. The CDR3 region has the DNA TGTGCCAGCAGTTACGCGGGAGGACCCTACAATGAGCAGTTCTTC.